This TCR beta chain was sequenced in a study of shared clonotypes between healthy human individuals. Replicate PCRs from sorted subsets contained about 200 ng DNA, which is roughly 30,000 T cell genomes. Data came from immunoSEQ multiplex PCR; TCRdb stores just in-frame clones and leaves some out. The sample lists some 2,500,000 clones; 85% to 95% were seen once. The sequence came from a man aged 18-30 years in good health. Some clones in this sample may be carry-over from other donors' samples. The sequencing input was naive CD4+ T cells from PBMCs. As to subset: CD45RA+ positively selected.

CDR3 protein: CASNSGTATDTQYF. CDR3 sequence (DNA): TGTGCCAGCAATAGCGGAACAGCGACAGATACGCAGTATTTT. The chain is built from TRBV7-2 and TRBJ2-3; tentative D call: TRBD2 (6 bases). The CDR3 extends over 14 amino acids. V gave up 7 bases and J gave up 3 bases, with 14 bases separating them. Germline loops: CDR1 SGHTA, CDR2 FQGNSA.